These 7 T cell receptor beta chains originate from one sample sequenced in a study of blood T cell repertoires in COVID-19 (dated by TCRdb to 2019 to 2021). The method behind the library was the immunoSEQ multiplex PCR assay. Held by TCRdb, this immuneACCESS table contains in-frame sequences only and omits some clones. Under half of the omission traces to an unresolved V gene where checked; the cause of the rest is unknown. The sample table records around 250,000 clones; over 75% of these occur just once. The leading ten clones occupy around 2% of the sample. Material for sequencing was peripheral blood. Source of these receptors: a man between 25 and 39 years old who had recovered from COVID-19.

V gene TRBV3-1 (or the pseudogene TRBV3-2) combines with J gene TRBJ1-2, with a tentative D call TRBD1 (6 bases). Germline values: CDR1 LGHDT, CDR2 YNNKEL (reference sequence). With 1 base removed from V and 0 bases from J, the gap between germline ends came to 18 bases. The CDR3 loop spans 18 amino acids. The CDR3 region is CASSQGVDRRTSNYGYTF. The CDR3 DNA reads TGTGCCAGCAGCCAAGGAGTGGACAGAAGAACGTCTAACTATGGCTACACCTTC.

The chain couples TRBV5-1 to TRBJ2-1; perhaps TRBD1 as D (8 bases). Trimming cost V 1 base and J 5 bases, with 19 bases left between them. The CDR3 totals 17 residues. Germline assignment: CDR1 SGHRS and CDR2 YFSETQ. In DNA form, the CDR3 reads TGCGCCAGCAGCTTGTACAGGGGGGGATCGAAGGACAATGAGCAGTTCTTC. Its translation is CASSLYRGGSKDNEQFF.

The genes are TRBV5-1 and TRBJ2-3; tentatively, D is TRBD1 (6 bases). Germline CDR1 SGHRS, CDR2 YFSETQ. The CDR3 has 16 amino acids. V shed 0 bases and J shed 6 bases, with 17 bases lying between them. The DNA for the CDR3 is TGCGCCAGCAGCTTGGTCCAGGCCGAGCAGGGGGATACGCAGTATTTT. Protein product: CASSLVQAEQGDTQYF. The entire variable domain, with the rest obtained from reference TRBV5-1 and TRBJ2-3, is as follows: KAGVTQTPRYLIKTRGQQVTLSCSPISGHRSVSWYQQTPGQGLQFLFEYFSETQRNKGNFPGRFSGRQFSNSRSEMNVSTLELGDSALYLCASSLVQAEQGDTQYFGPGTRLTVL.

This clone appeared once. The J gene is TRBJ1-1, the V gene TRBV7-9; tentatively, D is TRBD1 (5 bases). Germline V gene data show CDR1 as SEHNR and CDR2 as FQNEAQ (reference sequence). The V and J ends lost 3 bases and 1 base respectively, with 12 bases between them. This CDR3 comprises 15 residues. The CDR3: CASSFRREGNTEAFF. CDR3 bases: TGTGCCAGCAGCTTTCGCAGGGAAGGGAACACTGAAGCTTTCTTT.

The CDR3 coding sequence is TGTGCCAGCAGCCAAAGGACAGGATTTGTCTCTGAAGCTTTCTTT. This codes for CASSQRTGFVSEAFF. The genes are TRBV14 and TRBJ1-1; 7 bases fit TRBD1. This CDR3 has 15 residues. V was clipped by 2 bases and J by 6 bases; unmatched bases: 9. In germline, CDR1 is SGHDN, CDR2 FVKESK.

The chain uses TRBV18 and TRBJ2-1; TRBD1 agrees at 7 bases. This CDR3 comprises 11 residues. The V segment lost 8 bases and the J segment 7 bases; nucleotides outside the gene matches: 2. Germline V CDR1 and CDR2: KGHSH, LQKENI. CDR3 sequence (DNA): TGTGCCAGCACGACAGGGAATGAGCAGTTCTTC. It codes for CASTTGNEQFF.

As concerns this clone: Other DNA sequences in the sample encode the same CDR3. This rearrangement joins TRBV12-3 or TRBV12-4 to TRBJ2-3; no clear D. The CDR3 length is 11 residues. Between the trimmed V and J ends, which lost 6 bases and 2 bases, there was a span of 3 bases. CDR3 sequence reads: CASSSTDTQYF. CDR3 coding DNA: TGTGCCAGCAGCTCCACAGATACGCAGTATTTT.